In its sample, the clone carrying this T cell receptor beta chain was seen many times. CDR3 size: 15 residues. The germline V and J ends were trimmed by 0 bases and 0 bases, with 7 bases remaining between them. CDR1 is SGDLS and CDR2 is YYNGEE in the germline V gene. This sample was taken from a study of regulatory T cells in long-lasting Graves disease. Time point denoted: newly diagnosed GD, antithyroid drugs for less than 3 months. RNA extracted from PBMCs served as the sequencing template. Patients with Graves' disease were diagnosed by American Thyroid Association guidelines. HTBI primers from iRepertoire and Arm-PCR of CDR3 regions yielded the TCR beta libraries. TCRdb processed the multiplex PCR reads anew with MiXCR; each CDR3 protein has one entry. Of 400,000 to 500,000 distinct CDR3 sequences detected, about a sixth appear once; the ten largest clones hold around 11%. The same specimen was also included in a second study, on T cells in Graves' hyperthyroidism and ophthalmopathy. That study reports: The primer set for the first-round RT-PCR of the TCR CDR3 was HTBI. In validation, the model predicted ophthalmopathy. These predictions came a median roughly six months before onset.

V and J are TRBV9 and TRBJ2-1; D possibly corresponds to TRBD1 (5 bases). The specimen comprised peripheral blood mononuclear cells (PBMCs), sampled at new diagnosis, from a patient treated with antithyroid drugs. The receptor's source is a woman under 40 with Graves disease. The CDR3: CASSVGQSSYNEQFF. The CDR3 DNA reads TGTGCCAGCAGCGTAGGACAGAGCTCCTACAATGAGCAGTTCTTC.